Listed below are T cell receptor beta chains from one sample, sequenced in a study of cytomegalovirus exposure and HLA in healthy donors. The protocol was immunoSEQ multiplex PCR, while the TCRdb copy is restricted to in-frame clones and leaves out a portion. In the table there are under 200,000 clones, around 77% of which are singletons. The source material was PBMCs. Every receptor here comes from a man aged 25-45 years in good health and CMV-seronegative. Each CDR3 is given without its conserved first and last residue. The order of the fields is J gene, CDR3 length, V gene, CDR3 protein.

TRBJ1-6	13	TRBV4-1	ASSQVGGPNSPLH
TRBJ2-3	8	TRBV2	ASPGDTQY
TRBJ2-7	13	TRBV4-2	ASSQGTSGVYEQY
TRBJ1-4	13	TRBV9	ASSVGGSGNEKLF
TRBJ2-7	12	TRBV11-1	ASSSRRYPYEQY
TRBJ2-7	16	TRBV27	ASSQETSGLGIIYEQY
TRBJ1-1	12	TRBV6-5	ASTGQGGITEAF
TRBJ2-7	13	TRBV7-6	ASAMVVAGDYEQY
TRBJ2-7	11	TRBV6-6	ASLRRETDEQY
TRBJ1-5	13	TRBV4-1	ASSQDGDTNQPQH
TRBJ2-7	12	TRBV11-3	ASSSAGGSYEQY
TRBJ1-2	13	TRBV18	ASSPNPGQDYGYT
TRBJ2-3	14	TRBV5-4	ASSPIGAGVADTQY
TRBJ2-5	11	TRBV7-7	ASSSQGLETQY
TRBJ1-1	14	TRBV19	ASSIGMARMNTEAF
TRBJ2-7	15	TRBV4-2	ASSQARTSDSSYEQY
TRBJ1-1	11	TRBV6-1	ASSSNSGTEAF
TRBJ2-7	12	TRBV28	AIVPNRVPYEQY
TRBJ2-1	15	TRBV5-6	ASSLTQVGGSYNEQF
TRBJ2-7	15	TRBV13	ASSNQALTGFSYEQY
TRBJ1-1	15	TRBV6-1	ASSESGTGLMNTEAF
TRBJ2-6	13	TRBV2	ASTSDSSGANVLT
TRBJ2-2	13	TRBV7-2	ASSFILQGLGELF
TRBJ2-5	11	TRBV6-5	ASRKPGVETQY
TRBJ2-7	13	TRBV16	ASSLRDRGPYEQY
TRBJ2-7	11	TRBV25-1	ASNYRILHEQY
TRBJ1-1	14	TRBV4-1	ASSQDRKGENTEAF
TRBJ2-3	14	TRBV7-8	ASSLRGTGLPDTQY
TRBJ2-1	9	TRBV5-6	ASSFAREQF
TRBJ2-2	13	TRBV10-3	AISDTSGPTGELF
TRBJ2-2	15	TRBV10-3	AISATGGGTNTGELF
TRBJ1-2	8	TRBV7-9	ASRITSGT
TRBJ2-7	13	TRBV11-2	ASSKIAGGTYEQY
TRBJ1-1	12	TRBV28	ASSPGALNTEAF
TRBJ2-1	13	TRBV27	ASSISGRFSDEQF
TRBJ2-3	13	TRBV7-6	ASRKSGTSIDTQY
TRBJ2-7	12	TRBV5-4	ASSGGGISYEQY
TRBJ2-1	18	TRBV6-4	ASSDSRATGGVYQYNEQF
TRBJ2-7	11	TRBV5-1	ASSFGSTYEQY
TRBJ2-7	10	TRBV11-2	ASSPGFGEQY
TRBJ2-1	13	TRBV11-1	ASSLLGPSSFEQF
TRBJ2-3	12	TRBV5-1	ASSPGTSGDTQY
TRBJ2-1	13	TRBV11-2	ASSPTSGRPNEQF
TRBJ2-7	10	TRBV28	ASSLTSYEQY
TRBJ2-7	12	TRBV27	ASSPISGSYEQY
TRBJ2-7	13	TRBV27	ASSWTGASSYEQY
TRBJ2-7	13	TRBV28	ATLGSAGGPYEQY
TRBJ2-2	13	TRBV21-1	ASSKARDFTGELF
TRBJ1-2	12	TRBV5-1	ASSLYGTHYGYT
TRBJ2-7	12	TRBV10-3	AISTTGRSYEQY
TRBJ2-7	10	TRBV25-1	ASSVTSGEQY
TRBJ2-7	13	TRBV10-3	AISEFRDRAYEQY
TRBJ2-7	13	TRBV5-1	ASSWGLASSYEQY
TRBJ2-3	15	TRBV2	ASSGRGTSGSTDTQY
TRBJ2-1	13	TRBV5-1	ASSTTSGSTGEQF
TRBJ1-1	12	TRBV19	ASTNNRERGEAF
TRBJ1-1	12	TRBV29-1	SVALRQGYTEAF
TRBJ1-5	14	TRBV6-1	ASSAIDRVSNQPQH